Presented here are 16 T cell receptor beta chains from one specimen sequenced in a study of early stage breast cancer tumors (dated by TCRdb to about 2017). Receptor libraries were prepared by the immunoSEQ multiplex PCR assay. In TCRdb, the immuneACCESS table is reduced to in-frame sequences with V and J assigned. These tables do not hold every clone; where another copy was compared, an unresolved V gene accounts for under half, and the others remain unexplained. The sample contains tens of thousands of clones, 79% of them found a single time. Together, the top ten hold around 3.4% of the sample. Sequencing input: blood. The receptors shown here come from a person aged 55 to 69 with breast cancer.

The CDR3 region has the DNA TGCGCCAGCAGCCCCTCTGGGGCCAACGTCCTGACTTTC. This sequence encodes CASSPSGANVLTF. The chain links TRBV5-1 to TRBJ2-6; D not resolved. Germline V gives CDR1 SGHRS, CDR2 YFSETQ. The ends were cut back, 4 bases at V and 0 bases at J, with 2 bases in the middle. The CDR3 extends over 13 amino acids.

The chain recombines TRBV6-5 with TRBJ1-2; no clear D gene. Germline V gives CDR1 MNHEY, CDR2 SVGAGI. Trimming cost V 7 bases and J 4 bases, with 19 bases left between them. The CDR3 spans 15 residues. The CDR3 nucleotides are TGTGCCAGCACTACCTTCACAAGGGAGAGCTATGGCTACACCTTC. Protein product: CASTTFTRESYGYTF.

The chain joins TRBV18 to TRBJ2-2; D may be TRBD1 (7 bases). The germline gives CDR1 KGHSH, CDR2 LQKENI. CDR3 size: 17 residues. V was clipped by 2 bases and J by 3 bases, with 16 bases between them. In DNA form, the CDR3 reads TGTGCCAGCTCACCAAAAGGCGGAGGGGGCTACACCGGGGAGCTGTTTTTT. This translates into CASSPKGGGGYTGELFF.

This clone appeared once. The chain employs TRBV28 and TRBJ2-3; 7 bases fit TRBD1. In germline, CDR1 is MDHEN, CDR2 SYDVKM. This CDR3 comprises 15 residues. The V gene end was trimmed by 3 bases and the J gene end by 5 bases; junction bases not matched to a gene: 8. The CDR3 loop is CASSFPGTGEDTQYF. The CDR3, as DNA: TGTGCCAGCAGTTTTCCGGGAACAGGGGAAGATACGCAGTATTTT.

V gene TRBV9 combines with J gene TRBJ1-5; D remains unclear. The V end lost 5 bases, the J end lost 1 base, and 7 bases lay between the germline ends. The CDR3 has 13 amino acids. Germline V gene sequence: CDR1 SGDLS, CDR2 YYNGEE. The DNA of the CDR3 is TGTGCCAGCAGGGAGCGGAGCAATCAGCCCCAGCATTTT. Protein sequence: CASRERSNQPQHF.

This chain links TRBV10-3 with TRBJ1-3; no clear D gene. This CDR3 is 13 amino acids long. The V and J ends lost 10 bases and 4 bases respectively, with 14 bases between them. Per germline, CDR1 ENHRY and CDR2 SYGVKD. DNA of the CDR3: TGTGCCAATACTATGGGTCCGGGAAACACCATATATTTT. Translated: CANTMGPGNTIYF.

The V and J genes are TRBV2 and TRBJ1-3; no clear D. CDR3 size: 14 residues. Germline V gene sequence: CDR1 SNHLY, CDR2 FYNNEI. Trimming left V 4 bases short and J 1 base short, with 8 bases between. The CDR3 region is CASSGSTSGNTIYF. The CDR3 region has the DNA TGTGCCAGCAGTGGGAGTACGTCTGGAAACACCATATATTTT. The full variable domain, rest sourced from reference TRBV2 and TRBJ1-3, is EPEVTQTPSHQVTQMGQEVILRCVPISNHLYFYWYRQILGQKVEFLVSFYNNEISEKSEIFDDQFSVERPDGSNFTLKIRSTKLEDSAMYFCASSGSTSGNTIYFGEGSWLTVV.

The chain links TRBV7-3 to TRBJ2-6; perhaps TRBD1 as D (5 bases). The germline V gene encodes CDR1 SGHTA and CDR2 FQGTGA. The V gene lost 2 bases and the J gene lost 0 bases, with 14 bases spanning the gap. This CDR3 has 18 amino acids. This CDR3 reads CASSLQPQTVSGANVLTF. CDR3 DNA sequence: TGTGCCAGCAGCTTACAGCCGCAGACAGTCTCTGGGGCCAACGTCCTGACTTTC.

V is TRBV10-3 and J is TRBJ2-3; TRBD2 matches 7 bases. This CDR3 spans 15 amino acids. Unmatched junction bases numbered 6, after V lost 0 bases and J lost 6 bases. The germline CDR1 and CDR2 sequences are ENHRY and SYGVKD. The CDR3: CAISESSRREDTQYF. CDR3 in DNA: TGTGCCATCAGTGAGTCGAGTAGGCGGGAGGATACGCAGTATTTT.

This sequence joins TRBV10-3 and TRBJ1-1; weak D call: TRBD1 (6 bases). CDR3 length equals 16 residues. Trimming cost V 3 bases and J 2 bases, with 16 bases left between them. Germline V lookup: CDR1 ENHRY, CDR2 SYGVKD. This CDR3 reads CAISDPLTGQNTEAFF. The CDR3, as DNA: TGTGCCATCAGTGACCCACTGACAGGACAAAACACTGAAGCTTTCTTT.

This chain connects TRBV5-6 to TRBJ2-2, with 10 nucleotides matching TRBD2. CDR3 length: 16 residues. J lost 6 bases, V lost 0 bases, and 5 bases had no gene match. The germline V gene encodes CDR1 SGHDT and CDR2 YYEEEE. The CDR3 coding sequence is TGTGCCAGCAGCTTGGAACTAGCGGGAAGGTCCGGGGAGCTGTTTTTT. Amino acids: CASSLELAGRSGELFF.

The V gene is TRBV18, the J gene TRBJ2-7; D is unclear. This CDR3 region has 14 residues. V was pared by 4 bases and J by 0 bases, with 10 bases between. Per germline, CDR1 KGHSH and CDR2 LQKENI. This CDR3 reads CASSLEVASYEQYF. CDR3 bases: TGTGCCAGCTCACTAGAGGTGGCCTCCTACGAGCAGTACTTC.

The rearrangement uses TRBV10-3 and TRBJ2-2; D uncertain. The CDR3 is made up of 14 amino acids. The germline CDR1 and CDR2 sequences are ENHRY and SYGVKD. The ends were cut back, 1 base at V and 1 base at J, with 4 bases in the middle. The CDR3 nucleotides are TGTGCCATCAGTGAGTACGGGAACACCGGGGAGCTGTTTTTT. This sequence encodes CAISEYGNTGELFF.

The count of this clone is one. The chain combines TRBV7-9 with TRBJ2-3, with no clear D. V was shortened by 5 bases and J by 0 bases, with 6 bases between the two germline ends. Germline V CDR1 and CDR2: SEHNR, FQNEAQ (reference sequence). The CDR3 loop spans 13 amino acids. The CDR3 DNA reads TGTGCCAGCAGCGAAAGGAGCACAGATACGCAGTATTTT. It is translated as CASSERSTDTQYF. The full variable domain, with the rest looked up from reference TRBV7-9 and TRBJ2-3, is DTGVSQNPRHKITKRGQNVTFRCDPISEHNRLYWYRQTLGQGPEFLTYFQNEAQLEKSRLLSDRFSAERPKGSFSTLEIQRTEQGDSAMYLCASSERSTDTQYFGPGTRLTVL.

The CDR3 reads CASSQDIGTGGEKLFF. CDR3 DNA: TGCGCCAGCAGCCAAGATATTGGGACAGGGGGTGAAAAACTGTTTTTT. The chain carries TRBV4-3 and TRBJ1-4; TRBD1 matches 11 bases. V lost 0 bases to trimming and J lost 7 bases; unmatched junction nucleotides: 4. The CDR3 extends over 16 amino acids. Per the germline V gene, CDR1 is LGHNA and CDR2 is YSLEER.

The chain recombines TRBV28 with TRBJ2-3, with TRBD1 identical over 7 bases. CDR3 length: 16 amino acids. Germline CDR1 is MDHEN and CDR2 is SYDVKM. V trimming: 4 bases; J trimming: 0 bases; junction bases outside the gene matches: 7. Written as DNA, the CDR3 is TGTGCCAGCAGTTCAGGAGACAGGGCCAGCACAGATACGCAGTATTTT. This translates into CASSSGDRASTDTQYF. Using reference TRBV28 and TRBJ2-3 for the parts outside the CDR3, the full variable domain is DVKVTQSSRYLVKRTGEKVFLECVQDMDHENMFWYRQDPGLGLRLIYFSYDVKMKEKGDIPEGYSVSREKKERFSLILESASTNQTSMYLCASSSGDRASTDTQYFGPGTRLTVL.